Shown below are 23 T cell receptor beta chains from a single sample sequenced in a study of blood T cells in healthy people across ages. Primed by a sample-barcoded 5' primer and a J-beta primer mix, a second PCR proceeded for about 6 to 12 cycles. TCRdb independently ran MiXCR on the 5' RACE reads; one entry per CDR3 protein. The sample consists of approximately 850,000 distinct CDR3 sequences, about 62% of them appearing once. Source material: blood. The receptors were gathered from a young man in good health.

This clonotype has a count of ten or more. This rearrangement joins TRBV20-1 to TRBJ1-2; possibly TRBD1 for D (5 bases). This CDR3 has 14 amino acids. Trimming stripped 8 bases from V and 4 bases from J, with 20 bases between. Per the germline V gene, CDR1 is DFQATT and CDR2 is SNEGSKA (reference sequence). The CDR3 nucleotides are TGCAGTTTTGTCAGGGAGCGGGGCCTCTATGGCTACACCTTC. It is translated as CSFVRERGLYGYTF.

The chain recombines TRBV7-9 with TRBJ1-4, with D unclear. CDR1 is SEHNR and CDR2 is FQNEAQ in the germline V gene (reference sequence). The CDR3 has 16 amino acids. Trimming pared 5 bases from V and 0 bases from J, leaving 13 bases between. The CDR3 here is CASSPRYGSTNEKLFF. The CDR3 coding sequence is TGTGCCAGCAGCCCCCGATACGGGTCAACTAATGAAAAACTGTTTTTT.

This chain links TRBV7-2 with TRBJ2-7; 8 bases fit TRBD2. The CDR3 contains 15 residues. CDR1 SGHTA and CDR2 FQGNSA come from the germline V gene. J was trimmed by 3 bases and V by 3 bases; bases with no gene match: 7. The CDR3, as DNA: TGTGCCAGCAGCTTGGGGCGGGGGGCCGACTACGAGCAGTACTTC. Translating gives CASSLGRGADYEQYF.

The sample holds a few counts of this clonotype. CDR3 in DNA: TGTGCCTGGAGTACTAGCTTACAGACCCAGTACTTC. Its protein product is CAWSTSLQTQYF. The chain uses TRBV30 and TRBJ2-5; tentative D call: TRBD2 (6 bases). The CDR3 sequence is 12 residues long. Germline V lookup: CDR1 GTSNPN, CDR2 SVGIG (reference sequence). Trimming removed 2 bases from V and 6 bases from J, with 10 bases in between.

This clonotype showed up many times. Since a much larger clone is just one base distant, this may be a read error. The CDR3 DNA reads as TGTGCCAGTTCTGCGGGAGCGGCGTACAATGAGCAGTACTTC. Translation gives CASSAGAAYNEQYF. J is TRBJ2-1 and V is TRBV6-2 or TRBV6-3; 7 nucleotides line up with TRBD2. The better agreement between TRBJ2-7 and the DNA end casts doubt on the J call. CDR1 MNHEY and CDR2 SVGEGT come from the germline V gene. The CDR3 runs to 14 residues.

This clonotype was counted between two and nine times. The chain has TRBV21-1 and TRBJ2-3; TRBD1, as called in the table, went unchecked against the DNA. TRBV21-1 is deemed a pseudogene. The CDR3 covers 12 residues. The CDR3, as DNA: TGTGCCAGCAGCGTCCCGCGACAGGGAAGGTATTTT. This encodes CASSVPRQGRYF.

The CDR3, as DNA: TGTGCCAGCAGGTCATTCCTCCCGGGGCCTGAAGGGACCCAGTACTTC. It translates to CASRSFLPGPEGTQYF. The chain has TRBV27 and TRBJ2-5; possibly TRBD1 or TRBD2 for D (5 bases each). Per the germline V gene, CDR1 is MNHEY and CDR2 is SMNVEV (reference sequence). The CDR3 spans 16 residues. V lost 6 bases and J lost 7, with 24 bases in between.

The genes are TRBV6-1 and TRBJ2-3; 10 nucleotides match TRBD1. In germline, CDR1 is MNHNS, CDR2 SASEGT. The junction had 13 bases not matched to a gene; V was cut back by 4 bases and J by 3 bases. The CDR3 contains 18 residues. CDR3: CASSVVPGQGPTTDTQYF. DNA for the CDR3: TGTGCCAGCAGTGTGGTACCGGGACAGGGGCCCACTACAGATACGCAGTATTTT.

The CDR3 bases are TGTGCCAGCAGCCACCTGACCCGGGACACTGAAGCTTTCTTT. It encodes CASSHLTRDTEAFF. V gene TRBV3-1 combines with J gene TRBJ1-1, with D hard to call. V was shortened by 3 bases and J by 3 bases, with 11 bases between the two germline ends. CDR3 length: 14 residues. The V gene's germline CDR1 is LGHDT and CDR2 YNNKEL (reference sequence).

The chain is built from TRBV6-1 and TRBJ2-1, with D unclear. Trimming shortened V by 7 bases and J by 2 bases, and 15 bases separated the two germline ends. The CDR3 covers 15 residues. Germline V gene lookup returns CDR1 MNHNS and CDR2 SASEGT. CDR3 loop: CASTLVEPTYNEQFF. CDR3 in DNA: TGTGCCAGCACCCTGGTGGAACCAACCTACAATGAGCAGTTCTTC.

The chain is built from TRBV7-2 and TRBJ2-7, with D hard to call. The ends were cut back, 1 base at V and 7 bases at J, with 17 bases in the middle. The CDR3 loop spans 15 amino acids. Germline loops: CDR1 SGHTA, CDR2 FQGNSA. CDR3 protein: CASSLVPQDRNEQYF. In nucleotides, the CDR3 is TGTGCCAGCAGCTTAGTCCCCCAGGATCGCAATGAGCAGTACTTC.

The rearrangement uses TRBV24-1 and TRBJ2-7; D may be TRBD2 (5 bases). CDR3 length: 13 residues. V was clipped by 4 bases and J by 2 bases, with 8 bases between them. Per germline, CDR1 KGHDR and CDR2 SFDVKD. The CDR3 DNA is TGTGCCACCAGTGAGACCGGGACCTACGAGCAGTACTTC. It translates to CATSETGTYEQYF.

The chain carries TRBV28 and TRBJ2-5; TRBD1 aligns across 7 bases. The V segment lost 3 bases and the J segment 5 bases; nucleotides outside the gene matches: 6. The CDR3 length is 14 residues. From germline, CDR1 is MDHEN and CDR2 SYDVKM. The CDR3 here is CASSLQGTVETQYF. Here the CDR3 DNA reads TGTGCCAGCAGTTTGCAAGGGACAGTCGAGACCCAGTACTTC. The entire variable domain, with the rest obtained from reference TRBV28 and TRBJ2-5, is as follows: DVKVTQSSRYLVKRTGEKVFLECVQDMDHENMFWYRQDPGLGLRLIYFSYDVKMKEKGDIPEGYSVSREKKERFSLILESASTNQTSMYLCASSLQGTVETQYFGPGTRLLVL.

The rearrangement joins TRBV15 to TRBJ2-5; 14 positions agree with TRBD2. The CDR3 runs to 18 residues. The ends lost 9 bases at V and 3 bases at J; junction bases unmatched: 15. Germline lookup yields CDR1 LNHNV and CDR2 YYDKDF (reference sequence). CDR3 DNA: TGTGCCACGGACACTCTTTTCTGGACTAGCGGGAGGAAAGAGACCCAGTACTTC. It specifies CATDTLFWTSGRKETQYF.

The chain is built from TRBV4-3 and TRBJ2-1, with D possibly TRBD2 on 6 matching bases. V lost 6 bases to trimming and J lost 4 bases, with 16 bases between them. CDR1 and CDR2 from the germline V gene are LGHNA and YSLEER. This CDR3 has 15 residues. The DNA for the CDR3 is TGCGCCAGCAGATTAACTGGAGGGACTTACAATGAGCAGTTCTTC. It codes for CASRLTGGTYNEQFF.

This clonotype was counted only a few times. This chain connects TRBV10-3 to TRBJ2-5; 7 bases align to TRBD2. Germline lookup yields CDR1 ENHRY and CDR2 SYGVKD. The J segment lost 3 bases and the V segment lost 2 bases, leaving 6 bases of the junction unmatched. This CDR3 comprises 15 residues. The CDR3 here is CAISEGRTSEETQYF. The CDR3 DNA follows: TGTGCCATCAGTGAGGGGAGGACTAGTGAAGAGACCCAGTACTTC.

The chain joins TRBV4-3 to TRBJ2-1; no clear D gene. Germline V lookup: CDR1 LGHNA, CDR2 YSLEER. V shed 9 bases and J shed 5 bases, with 8 bases lying between them. The CDR3 length is 11 residues. CDR3 nucleotides: TGCGCCAGTCAGGCCAACAATGAGCAGTTCTTC. This encodes CASQANNEQFF.

This clonotype was picked up a small number of times. The V and J genes are TRBV4-2 and TRBJ2-7; D assignment may be TRBD1 or TRBD2 (5 bases each). The V gene's germline CDR1 is LGHNA and CDR2 YNFKEQ. This CDR3 comprises 16 residues. Trimming took 4 bases from V and 4 from J, leaving 20 bases between them. The CDR3 here is CASSPSQGEVGYEQYF. In DNA form, the CDR3 reads TGTGCCAGCAGCCCGTCTCAGGGAGAGGTAGGGTACGAGCAGTACTTC.

V gene TRBV5-1 combines with J gene TRBJ2-1, with 12 bases matching TRBD2. V trimming: 5 bases; J trimming: 8 bases; junction bases outside the gene matches: 8. The germline CDR1 and CDR2 sequences are SGHRS and YFSETQ. CDR3 size: 15 residues. CDR3 loop: CASSTSGRLVDEQFF. In DNA form, the CDR3 reads TGCGCCAGCAGTACTAGCGGGAGGTTAGTCGATGAGCAGTTCTTC.

This chain connects TRBV19 to TRBJ2-5, with D perhaps TRBD1 or TRBD2 (5 bases each). The J call may be incorrect, as the DNA end agrees better with TRBJ2-7. Germline V gene lookup returns CDR1 LNHDA and CDR2 SQIVND (reference sequence). The CDR3 is 13 residues long. CDR3 protein: CATPGTETYEQYF. CDR3 coding DNA: TGTGCCACCCCCGGGACCGAAACCTACGAGCAGTACTTC.

This clonotype has a handful of counts. The J gene is TRBJ2-3, the V gene TRBV24-1; D call uncertain. V lost 8 bases and J 5 bases, leaving 13 bases between the germline ends. The CDR3 totals 13 residues. CDR1 is KGHDR, CDR2 SFDVKD, per germline. The CDR3 coding sequence is TGTGCCACCAAGGCAGCTGCTGAAGATACGCAGTATTTT. Its translation: CATKAAAEDTQYF.

The chain couples TRBV29-1 to TRBJ2-7; 7 bases map to TRBD1. The CDR3 sequence is 13 residues long. The germline CDR1 and CDR2 sequences are SQVTM and ANQGSEA. V lost 4 bases, J lost 2 bases, and 5 bases stayed unmatched. Here the CDR3 DNA reads TGCAGCGTTGCTACCACAGGGGCCTACGAGCAGTACTTC. Its protein product is CSVATTGAYEQYF.

Only a few counts were recorded for this clonotype. The chain links TRBV7-2 to TRBJ2-3; D ambiguous. Germline-derived CDR1 and CDR2 are SGHTA and FQGNSA. V dropped 1 base and J dropped 4 bases, with 9 bases sitting between them. CDR3 length: 14 amino acids. The CDR3 DNA sequence: TGTGCCAGCAGCTTAGGGGTTTCCGCAGATACGCAGTATTTT. Translating gives CASSLGVSADTQYF.